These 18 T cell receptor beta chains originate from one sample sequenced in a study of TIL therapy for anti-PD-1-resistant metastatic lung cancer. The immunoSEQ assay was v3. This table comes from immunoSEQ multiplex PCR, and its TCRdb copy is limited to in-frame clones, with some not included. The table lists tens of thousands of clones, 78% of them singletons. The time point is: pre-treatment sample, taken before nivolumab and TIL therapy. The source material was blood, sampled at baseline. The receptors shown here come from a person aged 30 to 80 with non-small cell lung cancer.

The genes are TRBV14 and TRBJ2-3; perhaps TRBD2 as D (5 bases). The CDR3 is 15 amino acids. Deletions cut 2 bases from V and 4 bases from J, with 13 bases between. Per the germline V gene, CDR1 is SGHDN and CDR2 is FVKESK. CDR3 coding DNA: TGTGCCAGCAGCCAAAGGTGGCGGGCACCAGATACGCAGTATTTT. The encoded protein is CASSQRWRAPDTQYF.

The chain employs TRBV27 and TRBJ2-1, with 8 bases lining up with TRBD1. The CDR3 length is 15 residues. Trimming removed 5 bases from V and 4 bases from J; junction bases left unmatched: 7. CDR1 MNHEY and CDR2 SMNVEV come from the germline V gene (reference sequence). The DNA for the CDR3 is TGTGCCAGCAGTCTCACAGGGGGGAAATACAATGAGCAGTTCTTC. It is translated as CASSLTGGKYNEQFF.

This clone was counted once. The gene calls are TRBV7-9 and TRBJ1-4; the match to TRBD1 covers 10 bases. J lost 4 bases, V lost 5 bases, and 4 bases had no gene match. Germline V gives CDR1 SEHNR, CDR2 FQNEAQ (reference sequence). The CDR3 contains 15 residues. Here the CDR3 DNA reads TGTGCCAGCAGCCCGGGACAGGGGAATAATGAAAAACTGTTTTTT. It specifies CASSPGQGNNEKLFF.

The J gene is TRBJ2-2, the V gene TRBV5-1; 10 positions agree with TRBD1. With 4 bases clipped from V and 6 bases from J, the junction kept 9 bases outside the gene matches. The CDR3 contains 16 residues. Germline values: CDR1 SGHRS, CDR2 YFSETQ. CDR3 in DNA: TGCGCCAGCAGCCAGACAGGGGGCGCGATGGCCGGGGAGCTGTTTTTT. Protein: CASSQTGGAMAGELFF.

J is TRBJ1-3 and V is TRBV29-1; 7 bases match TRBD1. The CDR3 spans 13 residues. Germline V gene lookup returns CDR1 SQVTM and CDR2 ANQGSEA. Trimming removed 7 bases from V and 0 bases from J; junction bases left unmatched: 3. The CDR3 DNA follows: TGCAGCGCGACAGGGATCTCTGGAAACACCATATATTTT. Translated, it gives CSATGISGNTIYF.

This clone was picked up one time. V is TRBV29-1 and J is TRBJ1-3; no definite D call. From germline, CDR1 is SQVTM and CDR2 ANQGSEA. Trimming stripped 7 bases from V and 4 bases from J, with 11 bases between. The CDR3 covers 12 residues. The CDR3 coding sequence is TGCAGCGCCATGGCCTCCGGAAACACCATATATTTT. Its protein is CSAMASGNTIYF.

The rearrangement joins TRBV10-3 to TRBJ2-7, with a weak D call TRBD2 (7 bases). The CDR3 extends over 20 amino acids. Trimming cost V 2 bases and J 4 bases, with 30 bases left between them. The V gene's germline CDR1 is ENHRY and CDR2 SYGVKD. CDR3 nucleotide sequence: TGTGCCATCAGTGAGAAACCGGCCCGACGTCAGTGGGGGGGCCTTTACGAGCAGTACTTC. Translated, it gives CAISEKPARRQWGGLYEQYF.

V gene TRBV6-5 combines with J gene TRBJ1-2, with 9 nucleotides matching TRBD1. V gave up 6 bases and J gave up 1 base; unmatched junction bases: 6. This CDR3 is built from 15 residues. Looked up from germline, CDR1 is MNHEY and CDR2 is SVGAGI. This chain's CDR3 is CASSVGQGVNYGYTF. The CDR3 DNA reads TGTGCCAGCAGCGTGGGACAGGGCGTTAACTATGGCTACACCTTC.

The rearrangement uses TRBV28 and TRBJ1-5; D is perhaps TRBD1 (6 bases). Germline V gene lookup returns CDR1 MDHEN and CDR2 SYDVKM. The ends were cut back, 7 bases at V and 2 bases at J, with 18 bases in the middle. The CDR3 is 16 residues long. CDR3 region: CASTIGGRGGNQPQHF. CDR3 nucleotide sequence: TGTGCCAGCACCATCGGGGGCCGTGGAGGCAATCAGCCCCAGCATTTT.

The CDR3 protein is CASSIGDRQTWYGYTF. CDR3 bases: TGTGCCAGTAGTATCGGTGACAGGCAGACTTGGTATGGCTACACCTTC. The V and J genes are TRBV19 and TRBJ1-2; D might be TRBD1 (6 bases). Germline values: CDR1 LNHDA, CDR2 SQIVND (reference sequence). V was clipped by 3 bases and J by 5 bases, with 19 bases between them. The CDR3 consists of 16 residues.

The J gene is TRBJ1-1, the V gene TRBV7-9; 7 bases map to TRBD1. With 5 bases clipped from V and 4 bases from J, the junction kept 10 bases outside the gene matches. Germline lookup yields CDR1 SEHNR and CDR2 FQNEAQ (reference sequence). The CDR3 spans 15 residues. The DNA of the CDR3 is TGTGCCAGCAGCGTTCCGGGACAGAGTTCCACTGAAGCTTTCTTT. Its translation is CASSVPGQSSTEAFF.

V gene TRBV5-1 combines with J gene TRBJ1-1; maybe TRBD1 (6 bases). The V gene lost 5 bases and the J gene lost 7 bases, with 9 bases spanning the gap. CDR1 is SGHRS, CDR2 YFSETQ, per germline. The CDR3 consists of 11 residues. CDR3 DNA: TGCGCCAGCAGGGACAGCCTTGAAGCTTTCTTT. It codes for CASRDSLEAFF.

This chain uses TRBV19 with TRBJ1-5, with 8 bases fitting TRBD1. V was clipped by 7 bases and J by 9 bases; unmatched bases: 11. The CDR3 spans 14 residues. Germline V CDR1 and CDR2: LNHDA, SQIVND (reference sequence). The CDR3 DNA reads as TGTGCCAGTAACCCCGACAGGGGAAGGTGGCCCCAGCATTTT. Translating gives CASNPDRGRWPQHF.

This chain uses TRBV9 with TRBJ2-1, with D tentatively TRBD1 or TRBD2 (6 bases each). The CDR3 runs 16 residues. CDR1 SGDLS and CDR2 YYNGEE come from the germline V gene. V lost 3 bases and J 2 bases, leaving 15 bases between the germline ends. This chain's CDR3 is CASSGEGEDAYNEQFF. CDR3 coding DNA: TGTGCCAGCAGCGGCGAGGGGGAGGACGCCTACAATGAGCAGTTCTTC.

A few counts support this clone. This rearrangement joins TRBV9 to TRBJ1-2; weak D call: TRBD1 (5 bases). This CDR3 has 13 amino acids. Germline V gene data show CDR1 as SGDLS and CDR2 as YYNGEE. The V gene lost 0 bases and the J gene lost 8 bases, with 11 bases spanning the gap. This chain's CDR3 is CASSVEGLRGYTF. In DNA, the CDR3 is TGTGCCAGCAGCGTAGAGGGGTTAAGGGGCTACACCTTC.

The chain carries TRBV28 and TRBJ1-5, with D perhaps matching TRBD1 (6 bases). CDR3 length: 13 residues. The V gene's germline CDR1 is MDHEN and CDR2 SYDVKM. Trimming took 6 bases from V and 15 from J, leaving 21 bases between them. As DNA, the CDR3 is TGTGCCAGCAGACCGGGGGCAGGTGAGCGCCGGCATTTT. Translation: CASRPGAGERRHF.

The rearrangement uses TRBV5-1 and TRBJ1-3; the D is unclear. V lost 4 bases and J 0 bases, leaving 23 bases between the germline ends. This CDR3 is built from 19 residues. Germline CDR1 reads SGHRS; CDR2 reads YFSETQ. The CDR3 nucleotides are TGCGCCAGCAGCCGAATACCCCAACTTTCCCGAAGCTCTGGAAACACCATATATTTT. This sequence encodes CASSRIPQLSRSSGNTIYF.

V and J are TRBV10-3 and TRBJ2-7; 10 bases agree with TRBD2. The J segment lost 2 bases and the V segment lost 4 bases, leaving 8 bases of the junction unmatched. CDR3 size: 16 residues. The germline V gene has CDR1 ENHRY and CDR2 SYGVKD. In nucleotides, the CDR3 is TGTGCCATCAGTGGGACGACTAGCGGGCAAGCCTACGAGCAGTACTTC. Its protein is CAISGTTSGQAYEQYF.